These 3 T cell receptor delta chains were all obtained from the same sample, sequenced in a study of γδ T cells in repeated Plasmodium falciparum infection. TCRdb re-called the multiplex PCR reads using CATT. The repertoire includes under 60,000 delta-chain clones, about 1.6% of them detected once, and approximately 8.6% sits in the top ten. Vgamma9/Vdelta2+ and Vdelta2-negative gammadelta T cells were flow-sorted from PBMC for bulk sequencing. The sample taken for sequencing was gamma-delta T cells from blood. These receptors all stem from a pool of human donors (malaria-infected and uninfected, not separated).

There are many counts of this clone. The TCRdb record carries a much larger clone's protein, which differs from this DNA's translation at residue 13; a read error is the likely cause, and the protein listed here is the DNA translation. The chain links TRDV1 to TRDJ1; TRDD3 matches at 9 bases. Germline trimming cut 5 bases from V and 3 bases from J; bases unmatched to any gene: 16. CDR1 is TSWWSYY and CDR2 is QGS in the germline V gene. The CDR3 spans 18 residues. The CDR3 is CALGLRRGGYLYADKLIF. Written as DNA, the CDR3 is TGTGCTCTTGGGCTCAGGAGAGGGGGATACTTGTACGCCGATAAACTCATCTTT.

This clone has more than one count but fewer than ten. The chain employs TRDV1 and TRDJ1, with 10 positions matching TRDD3. Germline values: CDR1 TSWWSYY, CDR2 QGS. Trimming removed 0 bases from V and 6 bases from J; junction bases left unmatched: 22. The CDR3 runs 21 residues. The CDR3 loop reads CALGELVLLPTGGLRTYKLIF. The CDR3 DNA reads as TGTGCTCTTGGGGAACTAGTCCTTCTCCCTACTGGGGGATTGAGGACGTATAAACTCATCTTT.

There are many counts of this clone. With a much larger clone just one base away, this may be a read error. This sample includes further DNA sequences coding for the same CDR3. The V gene is TRDV2; the J gene was not called. Germline CDR1 is GEAIGNYY and CDR2 is EKD. This CDR3 contains 12 residues. The CDR3, as DNA: TGTGCCTGTCGGACTGGGGCCCGTCGGGTCATCTTC. Protein: CACRTGARRVIF.